The rows below give T cell receptor beta chains drawn from one sample of a study of T cell responses to AZD1222 COVID-19 vaccine. The protocol was immunoSEQ multiplex PCR, while the TCRdb copy is restricted to in-frame clones and leaves out a portion. The sample consists of roughly 120,000 clones, around 90% of them appearing once. The starting material was peripheral blood, obtained on day 0 of MenACWY control vaccination. The receptors here all came from an adult in good health. Each CDR3 is given with its conserved first and last residue. The D gene is left open where the match is weak.

-	TRBV19	TRBJ2-5	TGTGCCAGTAGTATGGGCCTCTCGCAAGAGACCCAGTACTTC	CASSMGLSQETQYF
-	TRBV5-1	TRBJ2-1	TGCGCCAGCAGCTTTGGAGGGTACAATGAGCAGTTCTTC	CASSFGGYNEQFF
TRBD1	TRBV15	TRBJ2-1	TGTGCCACCAGCGGGCTCCCGGGACAGGGACGAGATGAGCAGTTCTTC	CATSGLPGQGRDEQFF
TRBD2	TRBV18	TRBJ2-7	TGTGCCAGCTCACAACTACCGGGGGGTTCAAGGGCGTCCTACGAGCAGTACTTC	CASSQLPGGSRASYEQYF
-	TRBV18	TRBJ2-1	TGTGCCAGCTCGCCGCTAGGGGGATCCTACAATGAGCAGTTCTTC	CASSPLGGSYNEQFF
-	TRBV12-3/TRBV12-4	TRBJ2-7	TGTGCCAGCAGTTTTTCTCTGGGTTACGAGCAGTACTTC	CASSFSLGYEQYF
-	TRBV4-1	TRBJ1-3	TGCGCCAGCAGCCAAGGGCAGGGGCCTGGAAACACCATATATTTT	CASSQGQGPGNTIYF
-	TRBV5-8	TRBJ1-3	TGTGCCAGCAGCTTGGCCGGGGTCCCCTCTGGAAACACCATATATTTT	CASSLAGVPSGNTIYF
-	TRBV4-2	TRBJ2-7	TGTGCCAGCAGCCAAGATCGGTCCGAGCAGTACTTC	CASSQDRSEQYF
TRBD2	TRBV4-1	TRBJ2-7	TGCGCCAGCAGCCAAGATCACCTGCTAGCGGGTGACGAGCAGTACTTC	CASSQDHLLAGDEQYF
-	TRBV7-9	TRBJ1-6	TGTGCCAGCAGCTTAGGGCAGCTTAATTCACCCCTCCACTTT	CASSLGQLNSPLHF
-	TRBV6-1	TRBJ1-2	TGTGCCAGCAGTGAGGAGGGTGGCTACACCTTC	CASSEEGGYTF
TRBD2	TRBV19	TRBJ2-1	TGTGCCAGTAGTATAGGTCGACTAGCGGGAGACAATGAGCAGTTCTTC	CASSIGRLAGDNEQFF